This TCR beta chain was retrieved from a study of siplizumab effects on memory and regulatory T cells. The study's findings and limits: An assignable naive or memory phenotype was lacking in roughly 75-95% of proliferating CD4+ or CD8+ clones. Alloreactive sequences tracing back to unstimulated CD4+ memory cells fell significantly with siplizumab. Naive T cells looked more diverse than memory cells and looked like major alloresponse contributors.

Libraries were prepared by immunoSEQ multiplex PCR; TCRdb keeps only in-frame clonotypes and omits some of them. The table includes around 100,000 clones, 80% to 95% detected once. The germline gives CDR1 LGHNT, CDR2 FRNRAP. Trimming at V came to 6 bases and at J to 2 bases, leaving 9 bases not matched to a gene. CDR3 length: 19 amino acids. On this clone: As yet, its antigen is unknown.

The chain couples TRBV12-5 to TRBJ2-6; the match to TRBD2 covers 14 bases. The clonotype comes from a human donor in good health. Input material: CD4+ T cells sorted from blood. CDR3 coding DNA: TGTGCTAGTGGCATACGACTAGCGGGGGGGCCCCCTGGGGCCAACGTCCTGACTTTC. Encoded protein: CASGIRLAGGPPGANVLTF.